These 32 T cell receptor beta chains originate from one sample sequenced in a study of T cells in Graves' hyperthyroidism and ophthalmopathy. Researchers took RNA transcripts and amplified the TCR beta CDR3 regions from them. HTBI primers drove first-round RT-PCR of the TCR CDR3. TCRdb re-called the multiplex PCR reads with MiXCR, one entry per CDR3 protein. The sample has more than 300,000 distinct CDR3 sequences, about a sixth seen once; the top ten hold 30% to 40%. Sequencing input: blood. The receptors derive from a woman aged 30 to 39 with Graves' hyperthyroidism that later progressed to Graves' ophthalmopathy.

This clonotype was recorded many times. The chain combines TRBV29-1 with TRBJ2-3, with TRBD2 matching over 12 bases. The CDR3 has 17 amino acids. Germline CDR1 reads SQVTM; CDR2 reads ANQGSEA. V gave up 6 bases and J gave up 0 bases; unmatched junction bases: 10. The chain's CDR3 is CSVQLAGGSGSTDTQYF. The CDR3 DNA reads TGCAGCGTCCAACTAGCGGGAGGTTCGGGAAGCACAGATACGCAGTATTTT.

This clonotype was picked up many times. The chain uses TRBV30 and TRBJ2-7; no reliable D call. The CDR3 loop spans 11 amino acids. Germline CDR1 GTSNPN, CDR2 SVGIG (reference sequence). V shed 4 bases and J shed 0 bases, with 4 bases lying between them. The CDR3 loop reads CAWTDSYEQYF. CDR3 in DNA: TGTGCCTGGACAGACTCCTACGAGCAGTACTTC.

The chain combines TRBV19 with TRBJ1-6; D is ambiguous. Germline values: CDR1 LNHDA, CDR2 SQIVND (reference sequence). The ends were cut back, 9 bases at V and 0 bases at J, with 9 bases in the middle. The CDR3 spans 14 residues. CDR3 DNA sequence: TGTGCCAGCGCAGTAAACTCCTATAATTCACCCCTCCACTTT. As protein: CASAVNSYNSPLHF.

This clonotype was counted at least ten times. V usage is TRBV20-1 and J usage is TRBJ2-7; TRBD1 is a possible D gene (7 bases). Deletions cut 1 base from V and 6 bases from J, with 19 bases between. Per the germline V gene, CDR1 is DFQATT and CDR2 is SNEGSKA (reference sequence). This CDR3 has 15 amino acids. In DNA, the CDR3 is TGCAGTGCTAGAGTTTTGGCAGGGGGGCTCCTCGAGCAGTACTTC. Translating it yields CSARVLAGGLLEQYF.

This clonotype was picked up many times. CDR3 nucleotide sequence: TGCGCCAGCAGTGAGGGGGGAGCGCAGGAGACCCAGTACTTC. Protein sequence: CASSEGGAQETQYF. The chain has TRBV10-1 and TRBJ2-5, with D perhaps being TRBD1 or TRBD2 (5 bases each). Germline loops: CDR1 WNHNN, CDR2 SYGVQD (reference sequence). Trimming left V 2 bases short and J 5 bases short, with 12 bases between. The CDR3 covers 14 residues.

This clonotype has just a few counts. V and J are TRBV5-6 and TRBJ1-2, with D perhaps TRBD1 (5 bases). V was shortened by 3 bases and J by 12 bases, with 15 bases between the two germline ends. Germline V gene lookup returns CDR1 SGHDT and CDR2 YYEEEE. This CDR3 is 12 amino acids long. CDR3 coding DNA: TGTGCCAGCAGCTCTGGGACGGCCCGTCACACCTTC. This codes for CASSSGTARHTF.

This clonotype came up a few times. This rearrangement joins TRBV6-5 to TRBJ2-1; maybe TRBD2 (6 bases). The CDR3 has 15 residues. V lost 2 bases and J 3 bases, leaving 11 bases between the germline ends. CDR1 and CDR2 (germline): MNHEY, SVGAGI. CDR3 in DNA: TGTGCCAGCAGTTACGGCGGGACTGGCTACAATGAGCAGTTCTTC. It encodes CASSYGGTGYNEQFF.

This clonotype has ten or more counts. This chain uses TRBV7-2 with TRBJ1-2; D perhaps matches TRBD1 (5 bases). V was clipped by 4 bases and J by 7 bases, with 16 bases between them. Germline V gene sequence: CDR1 SGHTA, CDR2 FQGNSA. There are 14 residues in the CDR3. The CDR3 DNA is TGTGCCAGCAGCTCTCGGGGAGGGGCGCTTGGCTACACCTTC. Translation gives CASSSRGGALGYTF.

This clonotype was counted many times. V usage is TRBV5-8 and J usage is TRBJ2-7; 7 bases agree with TRBD2. CDR1 and CDR2 from the germline V gene are SGHTS and YDEGEE. This CDR3 spans 14 amino acids. The V and J ends lost 7 bases and 4 bases, in that order; junction bases with no gene match: 11. CDR3 protein: CASRARGGRYEQYF. The DNA for the CDR3 is TGTGCCAGCCGAGCTCGCGGGGGACGGTACGAGCAGTACTTC.

This clonotype was counted many times. This chain uses TRBV10-2 with TRBJ2-7, with 12 bases identical to TRBD2. The CDR3 covers 18 residues. V gave up 2 bases and J gave up 0 bases; unmatched junction bases: 8. Germline V gene lookup returns CDR1 WSHSY and CDR2 SAAADI. Written as DNA, the CDR3 is TGCGCCAGCAGTGAGGGGGGGACTAGCGGGTCGCGCTCCTACGAGCAGTACTTC. As protein: CASSEGGTSGSRSYEQYF.

This clonotype has more than one count but fewer than ten. The J gene is TRBJ2-3, the V gene TRBV6-2 or TRBV6-3; D is possibly TRBD1 (5 bases). This CDR3 is 16 amino acids long. Per germline, CDR1 MNHEY and CDR2 SVGEGT. The V end was cut by 0 bases, the J end by 5 bases, with 15 bases between. The CDR3 DNA reads TGTGCCAGCAGTTACTCTCAGGGTGTCCAGGGAGATACGCAGTATTTT. It yields the protein CASSYSQGVQGDTQYF.

This clonotype has a handful of counts. CDR3 residues: CASSLSSTNYGYTF. The CDR3 DNA reads TGCGCCAGCAGCTTGAGTTCTACTAACTATGGCTACACCTTC. This rearrangement joins TRBV5-1 to TRBJ1-2; D gene uncertain. This CDR3 has 14 amino acids. The germline V and J ends were trimmed by 1 base and 0 bases, with 7 bases remaining between them. In germline, CDR1 is SGHRS, CDR2 YFSETQ.

V usage is TRBV20-1 and J usage is TRBJ2-7, with D perhaps being TRBD1 or TRBD2 (6 bases each). The germline V and J ends were trimmed by 0 bases and 2 bases, with 14 bases remaining between them. The CDR3 has 15 amino acids. The germline V gene has CDR1 DFQATT and CDR2 SNEGSKA (reference sequence). The CDR3 DNA sequence: TGCAGTGCTAGAGAGCCGGGGGCGCGGACCTACGAGCAGTACTTC. Translation: CSAREPGARTYEQYF.

Many counts were recorded for this clonotype. The chain joins TRBV28 to TRBJ2-2; TRBD1 or TRBD2 may be the D gene (6 bases each). The germline V gene has CDR1 MDHEN and CDR2 SYDVKM. Between the trimmed V and J ends, which lost 6 bases and 5 bases, there was a span of 22 bases. The CDR3 spans 17 residues. In nucleotides, the CDR3 is TGTGCCAGCAGACATTCGAGGGGGGCGTTATTGACCGGGGAGCTGTTTTTT. It is translated as CASRHSRGALLTGELFF.

The chain combines TRBV11-2 with TRBJ2-3; 7 bases agree with TRBD2. The germline V gene encodes CDR1 SGHAT and CDR2 FQNNGV. The CDR3 sequence is 15 residues long. The V gene end was trimmed by 5 bases and the J gene end by 5 bases; junction bases not matched to a gene: 10. In DNA form, the CDR3 reads TGTGCCAGCAGCCAAGTTGGGCTAGCGGTAGATACGCAGTATTTT. Translation gives CASSQVGLAVDTQYF.

The V call is TRBV13, the J call TRBJ2-7, with D possibly being TRBD1 or TRBD2 (6 bases each). In germline, CDR1 is PRHDT, CDR2 FYEKMQ (reference sequence). V was pared by 3 bases and J by 5 bases, with 14 bases between. This CDR3 contains 14 residues. CDR3 region: CASSFGGGGNEQYF. The CDR3 DNA reads as TGTGCCAGCAGCTTCGGAGGGGGTGGCAACGAGCAGTACTTC.

The rearrangement joins TRBV20-1 to TRBJ2-7; D gene unclear. The V end lost 3 bases, the J end lost 3 bases, and 9 bases lay between the germline ends. The CDR3 length is 12 residues. Germline-derived CDR1 and CDR2 are DFQATT and SNEGSKA (reference sequence). The DNA of the CDR3 is TGCAGTGCTAGGCGAACAAACTACGAGCAGTACTTC. Residues: CSARRTNYEQYF.

This clonotype was counted only a few times. This chain links TRBV24-1 with TRBJ2-7; D possibly corresponds to TRBD1 (5 bases). CDR3 length: 13 residues. CDR1 is KGHDR and CDR2 is SFDVKD in the germline V gene. The ends were cut back, 3 bases at V and 5 bases at J, with 10 bases in the middle. The CDR3 coding sequence is TGTGCCACCAGTGATACACAGGCCCACGAGCAGTACTTC. As protein: CATSDTQAHEQYF.

This clonotype was detected ten times or more. The chain is built from TRBV18 and TRBJ2-7, with D possibly matching TRBD1 (5 bases). The germline CDR1 and CDR2 sequences are KGHSH and LQKENI. Deletions cut 1 base from V and 2 bases from J, with 12 bases between. CDR3 length: 15 residues. CDR3 protein: CASSPLSGLPYEQYF. The CDR3 nucleotides read TGTGCCAGCTCACCACTGTCAGGGCTCCCCTACGAGCAGTACTTC.

A few counts support this clonotype. A read error may explain this, as a much larger clone is one base away. CDR3 DNA sequence: TGTGCCAGCAGGGTGGGCGGGGGGCTGTTTTTT. It codes for CASRVGGGLFF. The chain uses TRBV27 and TRBJ2-2; 7 bases line up with TRBD2. This CDR3 contains 11 residues. Germline CDR1 MNHEY, CDR2 SMNVEV (reference sequence).

This clonotype occurred many times. This sequence joins TRBV28 and TRBJ2-5; no clear D gene. CDR3 length: 14 amino acids. V dropped 6 bases and J dropped 5 bases, with 16 bases sitting between them. Germline CDR1 MDHEN, CDR2 SYDVKM. DNA for the CDR3: TGTGCCAGCAGCCTATCTCAAAACCCGGAGACCCAGTACTTC. As protein: CASSLSQNPETQYF.

Comment on this clonotype: The junction departs from the called germline gene at one end, perhaps through a read error. The rearrangement links TRBV3-1 to TRBJ1-6, with D uncertain. The CDR3 runs 14 residues. CDR1 LGHDT and CDR2 YNNKEL come from the germline V gene (reference sequence). In DNA form, the CDR3 reads TGTGCCAGCAACCAAGAATTTCTGAGATCACCCCTCCACTTT. As protein: CASNQEFLRSPLHF.

In this sample, this clonotype turned up many times. J is TRBJ2-2 and V is TRBV6-1; a possible D gene is TRBD1 (5 bases). Germline V gene lookup returns CDR1 MNHNS and CDR2 SASEGT. There are 16 residues in the CDR3. V lost 4 bases to trimming and J lost 3 bases, with 15 bases between them. The CDR3 DNA sequence: TGTGCCAGCAGTGCTGGGCAGGGTATCGACACCGGGGAGCTGTTTTTT. It translates to CASSAGQGIDTGELFF.

The V gene is TRBV3-1, the J gene TRBJ1-2, with TRBD1 matching 9 bases. Trimming removed 1 base from V and 6 bases from J; junction bases left unmatched: 9. The CDR3 consists of 16 residues. CDR1 LGHDT and CDR2 YNNKEL come from the germline V gene (reference sequence). The CDR3 spells CASSQGVTGGWNGYTF. CDR3 nucleotide sequence: TGTGCCAGCAGCCAAGGCGTGACAGGGGGATGGAATGGCTACACCTTC.

This clonotype was counted only a few times. V usage is TRBV6-5 and J usage is TRBJ2-6, with D hard to call. From germline, CDR1 is MNHEY and CDR2 SVGAGI. V was cut by 0 bases and J by 0 bases, with 21 bases left in between. The CDR3 covers 21 residues. The CDR3: CASSYSGGLKGKNSGANVLTF. CDR3 nucleotides: TGTGCCAGCAGTTACTCAGGCGGTTTAAAAGGGAAAAACTCTGGGGCCAACGTCCTGACTTTC.

In its sample, this clonotype was seen a few times. The CDR3 DNA sequence: TGCGCCAGCAGCCAAGAGACAGGGAATGATTCACCCCTCCACTTT. Translation gives CASSQETGNDSPLHF. This chain links TRBV4-1 with TRBJ1-6; 7 bases fit TRBD1. Per the germline V gene, CDR1 is MGHRA and CDR2 is YSYEKL. CDR3 length: 15 amino acids. J gave up 8 bases and V 0 bases, and 4 bases lay outside the gene matches.

The chain employs TRBV4-2 and TRBJ2-1, with TRBD2 matching over 8 bases. Trimming removed 4 bases from V and 0 bases from J; junction bases left unmatched: 5. Per the germline V gene, CDR1 is LGHNA and CDR2 is YNFKEQ. The CDR3 is 16 amino acids. The CDR3 nucleotides read TGTGCCAGCAGCCGAACCGGGACTAGCTCCTACAATGAGCAGTTCTTC. Protein sequence: CASSRTGTSSYNEQFF.

Points on this clonotype: A much larger clonotype is one base distant, so this may be a read error. V and J are TRBV4-2 and TRBJ1-6; perhaps TRBD1 as D (6 bases). Germline CDR1 reads LGHNA; CDR2 reads YNFKEQ. The CDR3 sequence is 15 residues long. CDR3 bases: TGTGCCTGCAGCCAGGCTGGAGCAGGGGATTCACCCCTCCACTTT. Amino acid sequence: CACSQAGAGDSPLHF.

The chain recombines TRBV11-2 with TRBJ1-1; 8 nucleotides line up with TRBD1. Germline loops: CDR1 SGHAT, CDR2 FQNNGV. With 5 bases clipped from V and 0 bases from J, the junction kept 5 bases outside the gene matches. The CDR3 is made up of 15 amino acids. This CDR3 reads CASSPQQGVNTEAFF. The CDR3 DNA follows: TGTGCCAGCAGCCCGCAACAGGGGGTGAACACTGAAGCTTTCTTT.

V usage is TRBV30 and J usage is TRBJ1-2; no clear D. V was trimmed by 4 bases and J by 5 bases, leaving 11 bases between them. CDR3 length equals 12 residues. From germline, CDR1 is GTSNPN and CDR2 SVGIG (reference sequence). As DNA, the CDR3 is TGTGCCTGGACGGTCGGGGTTTATGGCTACACCTTC. Residues: CAWTVGVYGYTF.

The chain couples TRBV20-1 to TRBJ2-7; D might be TRBD2 (6 bases). Germline lookup yields CDR1 DFQATT and CDR2 SNEGSKA (reference sequence). The CDR3 sequence is 16 residues long. Trimming took off 6 bases at V and 0 bases at J, with 21 bases between the two ends. CDR3 sequence: CSAIGTLASYSYEQYF. CDR3 DNA sequence: TGCAGTGCCATTGGGACTTTAGCTTCTTACTCCTACGAGCAGTACTTC.

This clonotype has at least ten counts. The chain combines TRBV4-2 with TRBJ2-5; tentatively, D is TRBD2 (5 bases). V lost 3 bases and J 3 bases, leaving 8 bases between the germline ends. The CDR3 runs 13 residues. Germline lookup yields CDR1 LGHNA and CDR2 YNFKEQ. CDR3 protein: CASSQRVEETQYF. The CDR3 region has the DNA TGTGCCAGCAGCCAGCGGGTCGAAGAGACCCAGTACTTC.